The T cell receptor beta chain under discussion was sequenced for a study of OX40 agonist ivuxolimab in advanced cancers. Study context: At 0.01 to 10 mg/kg, ivuxolimab was administered intravenously to patients every 2 weeks. Whole-study findings and limits: Expanded clones were, on average, more numerous in CD8+ T cells than in CD4+.

In germline, CDR1 is MNHEY, CDR2 SVGAGI. The CDR3 contains 14 residues. V shed 6 bases and J shed 6 bases, with 18 bases lying between them. Some clones are missing from TCRdb's copy, which holds only in-frame ones; the method was immunoSEQ multiplex PCR. This sample has roughly 70,000 clones, with roughly nine tenths found just once. In regard to this clone: The antigen remains unidentified.

The material sequenced was CD4+ or CD8+ T cells sorted from blood, taken in a trial of the OX40 agonist ivuxolimab. This TCR was recovered from an adult with an advanced solid tumor such as melanoma, head and neck, liver or kidney cancer. The V and J genes are TRBV6-5 and TRBJ2-7; the D gene is possibly TRBD1 (6 bases). The CDR3 DNA reads TGTGCCAGCAGCCGCGACAGGCGTGGGCTCGAGCAGTACTTC. It yields the protein CASSRDRRGLEQYF.